These T cell receptor beta chains were read from a single sample in a study of blood T cell repertoires in COVID-19. Only in-frame clones appear in the TCRdb table, and some are missing; sequencing was by immunoSEQ multiplex PCR. The sample lists about 98,000 clones; roughly 80% were seen once. The sequenced material came from peripheral blood. All receptors come from a human donor in a cohort sampled during active COVID-19. Both conserved end residues are part of each CDR3. D genes are given only for firm matches. Size is stated for part of the rows, as once, few or many counts, or as a class when the clone is expanded.

j_call: TRBJ2-7
v_call: TRBV5-1
d_call: TRBD2
clone_size: .
cdr3_nt: TGCGCCAGCAGCTTGGCCGGTAGCGGGGGGAATGAGCAGTACTTC
cdr3_aa: CASSLAGSGGNEQYF

j_call: TRBJ1-1
v_call: TRBV30
d_call: .
clone_size: .
cdr3_nt: TGTGCCACCCAACCCGGGACTGGCAACACTGAAGCTTTCTTT
cdr3_aa: CATQPGTGNTEAFF

j_call: TRBJ1-6
v_call: TRBV2
d_call: .
clone_size: .
cdr3_nt: TGTGCCAGCAGTGATTGGGGGCTCTTGGGTTCACCCCTCCACTTT
cdr3_aa: CASSDWGLLGSPLHF

j_call: TRBJ1-5
v_call: TRBV5-1
d_call: .
clone_size: .
cdr3_nt: TGCGCCAGCAGCTTGGGACAGGACGGTCAGCCCCAGCATTTT
cdr3_aa: CASSLGQDGQPQHF

j_call: TRBJ2-5
v_call: TRBV6-5
d_call: TRBD1
clone_size: .
cdr3_nt: TGTGCCAGCGGGGGGACAGGGGCTGGTGGAGAGACCCAGTACTTC
cdr3_aa: CASGGTGAGGETQYF

j_call: TRBJ1-2
v_call: TRBV5-1
d_call: .
clone_size: .
cdr3_nt: TGCGCCAGCAGAGAGCTAACGGGCTATGGCTACACCTTC
cdr3_aa: CASRELTGYGYTF

j_call: TRBJ1-6
v_call: TRBV6-5
d_call: .
clone_size: .
cdr3_nt: TGTGCCAGCAGCCAAAAAGCCGGGACACCCCTCCACTTT
cdr3_aa: CASSQKAGTPLHF

j_call: TRBJ2-3
v_call: TRBV18
d_call: TRBD2
clone_size: .
cdr3_nt: TGTGCCAGCTCACTGTACTCTGGGACTAGCGCCACGGATACGCAGTATTTT
cdr3_aa: CASSLYSGTSATDTQYF

j_call: TRBJ2-7
v_call: TRBV14
d_call: .
clone_size: .
cdr3_nt: TGTGCCAGCAGCCAAGGCCCCAGGCAGTACTTC
cdr3_aa: CASSQGPRQYF

j_call: TRBJ2-3
v_call: TRBV7-2
d_call: TRBD2
clone_size: .
cdr3_nt: TGTGCCAGCAGCTTAGGTATCACTAGCGGAACAGATACGCAGTATTTT
cdr3_aa: CASSLGITSGTDTQYF

j_call: TRBJ2-1
v_call: TRBV11-2
d_call: .
clone_size: .
cdr3_nt: TGTGCCAGCAGCTTAGACGGTAGGAGTCCGTTCTTC
cdr3_aa: CASSLDGRSPFF

j_call: TRBJ1-5
v_call: TRBV6-5
d_call: .
clone_size: .
cdr3_nt: TGTGCCAGCAGTTTCAATAGTATGGATCAGCCCCAGCATTTT
cdr3_aa: CASSFNSMDQPQHF

j_call: TRBJ1-2
v_call: TRBV7-9
d_call: .
clone_size: .
cdr3_nt: TGTGCCAGCAGCTTAGCGGTGAGGGCTAACTATGGCTACACCTTC
cdr3_aa: CASSLAVRANYGYTF

j_call: TRBJ1-2
v_call: TRBV7-9
d_call: .
clone_size: .
cdr3_nt: TGTGCCAGCAGCCCCCCGGGAGAGTCTGGCTACACCTTC
cdr3_aa: CASSPPGESGYTF

j_call: TRBJ1-1
v_call: TRBV2
d_call: TRBD1
clone_size: .
cdr3_nt: TGTGCCAGCAGTATGATAGGACAGGTCACTGAAGCTTTCTTT
cdr3_aa: CASSMIGQVTEAFF

j_call: TRBJ2-3
v_call: TRBV7-2
d_call: .
clone_size: once
cdr3_nt: TGTGCCAGCAGCTTAGCGCGTTTAGGGGCTGATACGCAGTATTTT
cdr3_aa: CASSLARLGADTQYF

j_call: TRBJ1-2
v_call: TRBV9
d_call: TRBD1
clone_size: once
cdr3_nt: TGTGCCAGCAGCGTAGGGCGGACAGGGCACTATCTGGGCTACACCTTC
cdr3_aa: CASSVGRTGHYLGYTF

j_call: TRBJ1-2
v_call: TRBV6-5
d_call: TRBD1
clone_size: .
cdr3_nt: TGTGCCAGCAGCGAGATTTCGACAGGGAACTATGGCTACACCTTC
cdr3_aa: CASSEISTGNYGYTF

j_call: TRBJ1-1
v_call: TRBV6-5
d_call: .
clone_size: .
cdr3_nt: TGTGCCAGCAGTTGGGGGGAGAACACTGAAGCTTTCTTT
cdr3_aa: CASSWGENTEAFF

j_call: TRBJ1-2
v_call: TRBV2
d_call: TRBD1
clone_size: .
cdr3_nt: TGTGCCAGCAGGATGACGACAGGGCATGGCTACACCTTC
cdr3_aa: CASRMTTGHGYTF

j_call: TRBJ1-1
v_call: TRBV7-9
d_call: TRBD1
clone_size: .
cdr3_nt: TGTGCCAGCAGCTTCAGGGGGCCAGGAGCTTTCTTT
cdr3_aa: CASSFRGPGAFF

j_call: TRBJ1-1
v_call: TRBV6-5
d_call: .
clone_size: once
cdr3_nt: TGTGCCAGCAGCCCAAGGCGGACTGAAGCTTTCTTT
cdr3_aa: CASSPRRTEAFF

j_call: TRBJ2-5
v_call: TRBV11-2
d_call: TRBD1
clone_size: .
cdr3_nt: TGTGCCAGCAGCTTTACAGGGGGAGAGACCCAGTACTTC
cdr3_aa: CASSFTGGETQYF

j_call: TRBJ1-1
v_call: TRBV6-5
d_call: .
clone_size: .
cdr3_nt: TGTGCCAGCAGTTACTCGAACAGGATGAACACTGAAGCTTTCTTT
cdr3_aa: CASSYSNRMNTEAFF

j_call: TRBJ1-2
v_call: TRBV19
d_call: .
clone_size: many
cdr3_nt: TGTGCCAGTAGTATAGGGACAGTCCCACGCTACACCTTC
cdr3_aa: CASSIGTVPRYTF

j_call: TRBJ1-2
v_call: TRBV28
d_call: TRBD1
clone_size: .
cdr3_nt: TGTGCCAGCAGACCCATGACAGGGGGCCAGCACTATGGCTACACCTTC
cdr3_aa: CASRPMTGGQHYGYTF

j_call: TRBJ1-3
v_call: TRBV5-6
d_call: .
clone_size: once
cdr3_nt: TGTGCCAGCAGCCTTTTGCCGGGCCAGGGCACTGGAAACACCATATATTTT
cdr3_aa: CASSLLPGQGTGNTIYF

j_call: TRBJ1-2
v_call: TRBV28
d_call: .
clone_size: .
cdr3_nt: TGTGCCAGCAGGGGGAGGGAGGGCTATGGCTACACCTTC
cdr3_aa: CASRGREGYGYTF

j_call: TRBJ1-4
v_call: TRBV7-2
d_call: .
clone_size: .
cdr3_nt: TGTGCCAGCAGCAAATACGGGACACCCGGTAGGGAAAAACTGTTTTTT
cdr3_aa: CASSKYGTPGREKLFF

j_call: TRBJ2-3
v_call: TRBV9
d_call: .
clone_size: .
cdr3_nt: TGTGCCAGCAGCGTGGGGCGGAGCACAGATACGCAGTATTTT
cdr3_aa: CASSVGRSTDTQYF

j_call: TRBJ2-7
v_call: TRBV5-4
d_call: TRBD1
clone_size: .
cdr3_nt: TGTGCCAGCAGCCGACAGGGCCCAAGGTACGAGCAGTACTTC
cdr3_aa: CASSRQGPRYEQYF

j_call: TRBJ2-4
v_call: TRBV5-8
d_call: .
clone_size: .
cdr3_nt: TGTGCCAGCAGCCGCGATCGGGGCAAAAACATTCAGTACTTC
cdr3_aa: CASSRDRGKNIQYF

j_call: TRBJ2-1
v_call: TRBV5-1
d_call: .
clone_size: .
cdr3_nt: TGCGCCAGCAGCTTGGGGCAGGGCTATGAGCAGTTCTTC
cdr3_aa: CASSLGQGYEQFF

j_call: TRBJ2-7
v_call: TRBV6-5
d_call: TRBD1
clone_size: .
cdr3_nt: TGTGCCAGCAGGCAACAGCGACAGGGGAGCTACGAGCAGTACTTC
cdr3_aa: CASRQQRQGSYEQYF

j_call: TRBJ1-4
v_call: TRBV6-4
d_call: .
clone_size: .
cdr3_nt: TGTGCCAGCAGTGGTCCCCCGGGACACACGAGGACTAATGAAAAACTGTTTTTT
cdr3_aa: CASSGPPGHTRTNEKLFF

j_call: TRBJ1-2
v_call: TRBV18
d_call: .
clone_size: .
cdr3_nt: TGTGCCAGCTCACCACAGACAGAAACTAACTATGGCTACACCTTC
cdr3_aa: CASSPQTETNYGYTF

j_call: TRBJ2-7
v_call: TRBV5-5
d_call: .
clone_size: .
cdr3_nt: TGTGCCAGCAGCCCTACTCCTTACGAGCAGTACTTC
cdr3_aa: CASSPTPYEQYF

j_call: TRBJ2-5
v_call: TRBV7-3
d_call: .
clone_size: .
cdr3_nt: TGTGCCAGCAGCTTAAGAGGCGGGGACCAAGAGACCCAGTACTTC
cdr3_aa: CASSLRGGDQETQYF

j_call: TRBJ1-4
v_call: TRBV5-1
d_call: TRBD1
clone_size: once
cdr3_nt: TGCGCCAGCAGCTCGAGACAGGGTGGTGAAAAACTGTTTTTT
cdr3_aa: CASSSRQGGEKLFF

j_call: TRBJ2-3
v_call: TRBV5-5
d_call: TRBD2
clone_size: .
cdr3_nt: TGTGCCAGCAGCGGACCGGGACTAGCGGGGGGACGCACAGATACGCAGTATTTT
cdr3_aa: CASSGPGLAGGRTDTQYF

j_call: TRBJ2-7
v_call: TRBV5-4
d_call: TRBD1
clone_size: .
cdr3_nt: TGTGCCAGCAGCGCCGGGACAGGGGTCCGGGAGCAGTACTTC
cdr3_aa: CASSAGTGVREQYF

j_call: TRBJ2-3
v_call: TRBV7-3
d_call: TRBD1
clone_size: .
cdr3_nt: TGTGCCAGCAGCCCCAGAGGGGGCGTCACAGATACGCAGTATTTT
cdr3_aa: CASSPRGGVTDTQYF

j_call: TRBJ1-5
v_call: TRBV6-5
d_call: TRBD1
clone_size: few
cdr3_nt: TGTGCCAGCAGAGCAACAGGGGTGGGTCAGCCCCAGCATTTT
cdr3_aa: CASRATGVGQPQHF

j_call: TRBJ2-5
v_call: TRBV4-2
d_call: TRBD1
clone_size: few
cdr3_nt: TGTGCCAGCAGCCCCAGGGGGACAGCAGCCCAAGAGACCCAGTACTTC
cdr3_aa: CASSPRGTAAQETQYF

j_call: TRBJ2-7
v_call: TRBV10-3
d_call: TRBD1
clone_size: .
cdr3_nt: TGTGCCACCGGGCAGGGGGCCCCCGGGGCTTACGAGCAGTACTTC
cdr3_aa: CATGQGAPGAYEQYF

j_call: TRBJ1-1
v_call: TRBV6-5
d_call: TRBD1
clone_size: .
cdr3_nt: TGTGCCAGCAGTAGAGACAGGGGAAACACTGAAGCTTTCTTT
cdr3_aa: CASSRDRGNTEAFF

j_call: TRBJ1-1
v_call: TRBV2
d_call: .
clone_size: few
cdr3_nt: TGTGCCAGCAGTGAATACGGGAACACTGAAGCTTTCTTT
cdr3_aa: CASSEYGNTEAFF